This T cell receptor (beta chain) was documented in a study of identical twins. The CDR3 spans 11 residues. CDR1 and CDR2 from the germline V gene are SEHNR and FQNEAQ (reference sequence). Trimming removed 5 bases from V and 10 bases from J, with 10 bases in between. This clonotype was observed at least ten times. Antigen: not known. A universal primer binding site was introduced by template switching. The final cDNA contained unique molecular identifiers. One entry per CDR3 protein results from TCRdb running MiXCR on the 5' RACE reads. The top ten hold approximately 2% of the sample, which has under 250,000 distinct CDR3 sequences, under 10% seen once. General study findings and limits: Models underestimated TCR alpha sharing (out-of-frame) in monozygotic twins.

This same sample was also part of a study on yellow fever vaccine responses in identical twins.

The sample comprised memory (CD45RO+) T cells sorted from blood. The gene calls are TRBV7-9 and TRBJ2-3, with unresolved D. This receptor was taken from a young woman in good health. The CDR3 protein is CASSHGSSQYF. DNA for the CDR3: TGTGCCAGCAGCCATGGGTCATCGCAGTATTTT.